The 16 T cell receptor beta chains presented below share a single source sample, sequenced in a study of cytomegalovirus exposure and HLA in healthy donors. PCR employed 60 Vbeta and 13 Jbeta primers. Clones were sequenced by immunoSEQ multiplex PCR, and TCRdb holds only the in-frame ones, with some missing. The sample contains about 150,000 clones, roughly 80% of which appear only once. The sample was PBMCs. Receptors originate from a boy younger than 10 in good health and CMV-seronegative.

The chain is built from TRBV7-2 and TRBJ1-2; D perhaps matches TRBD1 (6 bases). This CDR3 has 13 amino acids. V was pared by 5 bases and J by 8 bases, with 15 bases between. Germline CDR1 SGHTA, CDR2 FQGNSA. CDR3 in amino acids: CASSPDSLIGYTF. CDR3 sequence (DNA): TGTGCCAGCAGCCCGGACAGTTTGATCGGCTACACCTTC. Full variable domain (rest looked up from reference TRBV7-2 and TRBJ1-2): GAGVSQSPSNKVTEKGKDVELRCDPISGHTALYWYRQSLGQGLEFLIYFQGNSAPDKSGLPSDRFSAERTGGSVSTLTIQRTQQEDSAVYLCASSPDSLIGYTFGSGTRLTVV.

DNA for the CDR3: TGTGCCAGCAGCCCGGGACAGGGGATCTCCTACGAGCAGTACTTC. Its translation is CASSPGQGISYEQYF. The V call is TRBV5-4, the J call TRBJ2-7; TRBD1 matches at 10 bases. There are 15 residues in the CDR3. In germline, CDR1 is SGHNT, CDR2 YYREEE (reference sequence). After removal of 4 bases from V and 0 bases from J, the junction contained 4 bases not matched to a gene.

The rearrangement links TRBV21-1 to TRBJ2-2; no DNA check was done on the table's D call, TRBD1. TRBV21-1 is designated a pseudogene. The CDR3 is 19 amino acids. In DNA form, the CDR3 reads TGTGCCAGCAGCCCCCAATGGCCCGGGACACAAAAATCCGACGGGGAGCTGTTTTTT. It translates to CASSPQWPGTQKSDGELFF.

CDR3 in DNA: TGTGCCAGCAGCTTAGAGGACAGGGCTACGCAGTATTTT. Translating gives CASSLEDRATQYF. The rearrangement links TRBV11-2 to TRBJ2-3; 8 bases fit TRBD1. The junction had 1 base not matched to a gene; V was cut back by 0 bases and J by 8 bases. The germline V gene has CDR1 SGHAT and CDR2 FQNNGV. The CDR3 spans 13 residues.

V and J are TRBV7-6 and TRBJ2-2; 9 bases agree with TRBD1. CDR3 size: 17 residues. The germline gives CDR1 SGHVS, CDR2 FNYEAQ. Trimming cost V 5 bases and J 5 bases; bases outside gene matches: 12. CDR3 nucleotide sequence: TGTGCCAGCAGCGTGGCCGGGACAGGGAAGTTAACCGGGGAGCTGTTTTTT. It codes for CASSVAGTGKLTGELFF. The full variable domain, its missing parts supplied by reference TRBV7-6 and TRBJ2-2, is GAGVSQSPRYKVTKRGQDVALRCDPISGHVSLYWYRQALGQGPEFLTYFNYEAQQDKSGLPNDRFSAERPEGSISTLTIQRTEQRDSAMYRCASSVAGTGKLTGELFFGEGSRLTVL.

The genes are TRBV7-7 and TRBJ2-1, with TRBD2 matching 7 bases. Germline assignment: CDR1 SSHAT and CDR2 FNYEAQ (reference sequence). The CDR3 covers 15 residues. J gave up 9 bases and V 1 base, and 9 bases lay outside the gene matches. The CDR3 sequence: CASSLEGRAASEQFF. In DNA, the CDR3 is TGTGCCAGCAGCTTAGAGGGGAGGGCCGCGAGTGAGCAGTTCTTC.

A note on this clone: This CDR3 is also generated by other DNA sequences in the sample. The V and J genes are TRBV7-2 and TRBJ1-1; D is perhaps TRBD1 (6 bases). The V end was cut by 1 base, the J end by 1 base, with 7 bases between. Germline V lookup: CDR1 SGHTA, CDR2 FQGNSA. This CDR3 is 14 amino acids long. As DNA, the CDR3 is TGTGCCAGCAGCTTAGTAGGGGGGAACACTGAAGCTTTCTTT. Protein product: CASSLVGGNTEAFF.

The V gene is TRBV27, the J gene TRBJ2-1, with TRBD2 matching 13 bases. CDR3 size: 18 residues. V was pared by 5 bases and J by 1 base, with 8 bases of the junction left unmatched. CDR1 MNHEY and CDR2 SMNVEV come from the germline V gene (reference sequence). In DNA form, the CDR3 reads TGTGCCAGCAGTGACACTAGCGGGAGGGCCCTGTCCTACAATGAGCAGTTCTTC. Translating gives CASSDTSGRALSYNEQFF.

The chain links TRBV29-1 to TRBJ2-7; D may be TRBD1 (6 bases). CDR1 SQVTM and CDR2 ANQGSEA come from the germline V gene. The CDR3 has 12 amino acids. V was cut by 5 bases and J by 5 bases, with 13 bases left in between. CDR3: CSVLRRDNEQYF. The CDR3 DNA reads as TGCAGCGTTTTAAGAAGGGACAACGAGCAGTACTTC.

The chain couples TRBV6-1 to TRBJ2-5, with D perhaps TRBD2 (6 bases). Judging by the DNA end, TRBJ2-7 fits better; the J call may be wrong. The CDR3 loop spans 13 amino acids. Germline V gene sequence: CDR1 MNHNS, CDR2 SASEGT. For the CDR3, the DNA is TGTGCCAGCATCCTTAGCGGATCCTACGAGCAGTACTTC. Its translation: CASILSGSYEQYF.

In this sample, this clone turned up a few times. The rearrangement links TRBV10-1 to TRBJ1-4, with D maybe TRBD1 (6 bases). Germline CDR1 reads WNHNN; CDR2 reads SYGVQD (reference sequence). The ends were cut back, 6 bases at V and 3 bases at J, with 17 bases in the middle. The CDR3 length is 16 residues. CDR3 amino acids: CASSRGLGPSNEKLFF. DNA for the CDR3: TGCGCCAGCAGCAGGGGATTAGGGCCCTCTAATGAAAAACTGTTTTTT.

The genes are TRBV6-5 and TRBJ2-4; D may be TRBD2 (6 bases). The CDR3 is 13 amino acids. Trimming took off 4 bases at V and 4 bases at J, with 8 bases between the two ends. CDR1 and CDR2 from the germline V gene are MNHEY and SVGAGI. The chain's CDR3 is CASSWDSKNIQYF. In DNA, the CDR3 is TGTGCCAGCAGTTGGGACTCTAAAAACATTCAGTACTTC.

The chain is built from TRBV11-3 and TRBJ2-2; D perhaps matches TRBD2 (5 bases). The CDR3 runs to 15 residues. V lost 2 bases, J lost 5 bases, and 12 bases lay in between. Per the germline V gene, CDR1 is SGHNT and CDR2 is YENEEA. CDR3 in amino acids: CASSLRTLVTGELFF. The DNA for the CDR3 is TGTGCCAGCAGCTTAAGGACTCTGGTGACCGGGGAGCTGTTTTTT.

The CDR3 is CASSSLFNTDTQYF. CDR3 nucleotide sequence: TGTGCCAGCAGCTCCCTATTCAACACAGATACGCAGTATTTT. The chain links TRBV7-3 to TRBJ2-3; no clear D. Looked up from germline, CDR1 is SGHTA and CDR2 is FQGTGA. Trimming cost V 4 bases and J 2 bases, with 10 bases left between them. CDR3 length: 14 residues.

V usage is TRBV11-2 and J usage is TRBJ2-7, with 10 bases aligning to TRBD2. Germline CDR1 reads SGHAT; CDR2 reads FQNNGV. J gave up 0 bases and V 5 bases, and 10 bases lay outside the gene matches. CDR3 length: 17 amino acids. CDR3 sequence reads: CASSHQTGTSDSYEQYF. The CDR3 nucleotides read TGTGCCAGCAGCCATCAAACCGGGACTAGCGACTCCTACGAGCAGTACTTC.

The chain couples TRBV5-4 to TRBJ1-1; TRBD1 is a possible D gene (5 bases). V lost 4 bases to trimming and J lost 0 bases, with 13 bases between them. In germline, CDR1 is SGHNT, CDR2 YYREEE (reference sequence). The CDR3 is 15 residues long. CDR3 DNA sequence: TGTGCCAGCAGCCTCAGAACAGGACTGAACACTGAAGCTTTCTTT. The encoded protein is CASSLRTGLNTEAFF. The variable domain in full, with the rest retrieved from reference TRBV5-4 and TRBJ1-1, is ETGVTQSPTHLIKTRGQQVTLRCSSQSGHNTVSWYQQALGQGPQFIFQYYREEENGRGNFPPRFSGLQFPNYSSELNVNALELDDSALYLCASSLRTGLNTEAFFGQGTRLTVV.